Listed below are T cell receptor beta chains from one sample, sequenced in a study of T cell responses to AZD1222 COVID-19 vaccine. Method: immunoSEQ multiplex PCR; TCRdb's copy keeps in-frame clones and lacks some. This sample yields 20,000 to 25,000 clones, of which roughly 84% are seen a single time; more than 30% belongs to the top ten. This sample comprised peripheral blood, obtained 28 days after the second AZD1222 dose. Receptor source: an adult who received the AZD1222 COVID-19 vaccine. The CDR3 runs from the conserved cysteine through the conserved F or W. A D gene is named only where the DNA matches it firmly. Size values are once, few and many counts, or a class for expanded clones, and some rows have none.

d_call,j_call,clone_size,v_call,cdr3_aa,cdr3_nt
NA,TRBJ2-7,NA,TRBV19,CASSIGTGPYEQYF,TGTGCCAGTAGTATAGGAACAGGTCCCTACGAGCAGTACTTC
TRBD2,TRBJ2-2,once,TRBV5-4,CASSRGLAGANTGELFF,TGTGCCAGCAGCAGGGGACTAGCGGGAGCTAACACCGGGGAGCTGTTTTTT
TRBD1,TRBJ2-7,NA,TRBV2,CASTVRQGSSYEQYF,TGTGCCAGCACCGTTCGACAGGGGAGCTCCTACGAGCAGTACTTC
NA,TRBJ1-5,NA,TRBV7-9,CASSLAPGPSQPQHF,TGTGCCAGCAGCCTAGCACCAGGACCCTCTCAGCCCCAGCATTTT
NA,TRBJ2-1,NA,TRBV27,CASSLWPQSSYNEQFF,TGTGCCAGCAGTTTATGGCCCCAAAGCTCCTACAATGAGCAGTTCTTC
TRBD1,TRBJ1-2,NA,TRBV27,CASSPGQGLSNYGYTF,TGTGCCAGCAGCCCCGGACAGGGGTTGAGTAACTATGGCTACACCTTC
TRBD2,TRBJ2-1,NA,TRBV7-6,CASSFGTSGSGLFF,TGTGCCAGCAGCTTCGGGACTAGCGGGAGTGGGCTGTTCTTC
NA,TRBJ1-1,NA,TRBV9,CASSVGENTEAFF,TGTGCCAGCAGCGTAGGGGAGAACACTGAAGCTTTCTTT
TRBD2,TRBJ2-3,NA,TRBV6-6,CASTLAAGGPDTQYF,TGTGCCAGCACTTTGGCAGCGGGAGGGCCAGATACGCAGTATTTT
TRBD1,TRBJ2-1,NA,TRBV28,CASLGTGIFSYNEQFF,TGTGCCAGCCTGGGGACAGGTATTTTCTCCTACAATGAGCAGTTCTTC
NA,TRBJ2-5,NA,TRBV2,CASSDRQETQYF,TGTGCCAGTTCGGACAGACAAGAGACCCAGTACTTC
TRBD2,TRBJ2-2,once,TRBV19,CASIGWGGRRNTGELFF,TGTGCCAGTATAGGCTGGGGGGGACGGCGGAACACCGGGGAGCTGTTTTTT
TRBD2,TRBJ2-1,NA,TRBV9,CASSHSGMYNEQFF,TGTGCCAGCTCTCATAGCGGGATGTACAATGAGCAGTTCTTC
NA,TRBJ2-7,NA,TRBV21-1,CASSKVSPNTYEQYF,TGTGCCAGCAGCAAAGTATCCCCTAACACCTACGAGCAGTACTTC
TRBD2,TRBJ2-3,NA,TRBV9,CASSRISSGGTDTQYF,TGTGCCAGCAGCCGGATCTCTAGCGGGGGCACAGATACGCAGTATTTT
NA,TRBJ2-7,NA,TRBV27,CASSPRWAVSYEQYF,TGTGCCAGCAGTCCACGTTGGGCGGTCTCCTACGAGCAGTACTTC
TRBD2,TRBJ2-2,NA,TRBV3-1/TRBV3-2,CASRGLAVTGELFF,TGTGCCAGCAGGGGACTAGCGGTCACCGGGGAGCTGTTTTTT
TRBD2,TRBJ2-3,once,TRBV7-2,CASSFGTSGTTQYF,TGTGCCAGCAGCTTTGGGACTAGCGGGACGACGCAGTATTTT
TRBD2,TRBJ2-1,NA,TRBV19,CASSITSGRPYNEQFF,TGTGCCAGTAGTATAACTAGCGGGAGGCCGTACAATGAGCAGTTCTTC
NA,TRBJ2-3,NA,TRBV14,CASSQDRQSGWLTDTQYF,TGTGCCAGCAGCCAAGATCGCCAGTCAGGATGGCTCACAGATACGCAGTATTTT
NA,TRBJ2-2,NA,TRBV10-1,CASSDTNTGELFF,TGCGCCAGCAGTGATACTAACACCGGGGAGCTGTTTTTT
NA,TRBJ2-3,NA,TRBV5-1,CASSLGLIASSTDTQYF,TGCGCCAGCAGCTTGGGTTTAATAGCGTCTAGCACAGATACGCAGTATTTT
NA,TRBJ2-7,few,TRBV28,CASNAFSYEQYF,TGTGCCAGCAACGCTTTCTCCTACGAGCAGTACTTC
NA,TRBJ2-5,NA,TRBV7-7,CASSQSLSREETQYF,TGTGCTAGCAGCCAAAGCTTGTCCAGGGAAGAGACCCAGTACTTC
TRBD2,TRBJ2-2,once,TRBV7-6,CASSPRTSSTGELFF,TGTGCCAGCAGCCCGCGGACTAGCAGCACCGGGGAGCTGTTTTTT
NA,TRBJ1-2,NA,TRBV28,CASSGAGYTF,TGTGCCAGCAGTGGAGCTGGCTACACCTTC
TRBD1,TRBJ1-1,NA,TRBV4-3,CASSQFWGTGDLNTEAFF,TGCGCCAGCAGCCAATTCTGGGGGACAGGGGACCTGAACACTGAAGCTTTCTTT
NA,TRBJ2-1,NA,TRBV28,CASSFGKNEQFF,TGTGCCAGCAGTTTCGGAAAAAATGAGCAGTTCTTC
NA,TRBJ1-1,NA,TRBV28,CASQRRQGFSEAFF,TGTGCCAGCCAGCGCAGGCAGGGGTTCTCTGAAGCTTTCTTT
TRBD2,TRBJ2-2,NA,TRBV28,CASRRPIAGGVTGELFF,TGTGCCAGCAGGCGCCCCATAGCGGGAGGGGTCACCGGGGAGCTGTTTTTT
NA,TRBJ2-1,few,TRBV15,CATSNGFGNEQFF,TGTGCCACCAGCAACGGTTTTGGAAATGAGCAGTTCTTC
NA,TRBJ2-1,once,TRBV3-1/TRBV3-2,CASSVVDNEQFF,TGTGCCAGCAGCGTCGTAGACAATGAGCAGTTCTTC
TRBD2,TRBJ2-1,NA,TRBV28,CASSPSGLAGGNEQFF,TGTGCCAGCAGTCCCTCGGGACTAGCGGGAGGCAATGAGCAGTTCTTC
NA,TRBJ2-1,NA,TRBV28,CASSLVIANRYNEQFF,TGTGCCAGCAGTTTAGTGATAGCGAACAGGTACAATGAGCAGTTCTTC
NA,TRBJ2-7,NA,TRBV28,CASSLYGYEQYF,TGTGCCAGCAGTTTATACGGATACGAGCAGTACTTC
TRBD2,TRBJ2-1,NA,TRBV7-2,CASSSLAGVPGEQFF,TGTGCCAGCAGCTCTCTAGCGGGAGTCCCCGGGGAGCAGTTCTTC
NA,TRBJ1-1,few,TRBV16,CASSRRDGLNTEAFF,TGTGCCAGCAGCCGAAGAGACGGATTGAACACTGAAGCTTTCTTT
TRBD2,TRBJ2-3,once,TRBV24-1,CATSLGGTSVGDTQYF,TGTGCCACCAGTTTAGGTGGGACTAGCGTTGGAGATACGCAGTATTTT
TRBD1,TRBJ1-1,NA,TRBV6-5,CASRLTGPTEAFF,TGTGCCAGCAGGTTGACAGGGCCCACTGAAGCTTTCTTT
TRBD1,TRBJ1-2,NA,TRBV30,CAWRETGGFNYGYTF,TGTGCCTGGAGGGAGACAGGGGGATTTAACTATGGCTACACCTTC
NA,TRBJ2-1,NA,TRBV6-1,CASSESNWGSYNEQFF,TGTGCCAGCAGTGAATCTAACTGGGGTTCCTACAATGAGCAGTTCTTC
TRBD1,TRBJ1-2,NA,TRBV5-1,CASSLTGDYGGYTF,TGCGCCAGCAGCCTGACAGGGGACTATGGAGGCTACACCTTC
TRBD2,TRBJ2-5,NA,TRBV5-6,CASSLVASGRAKTQYF,TGTGCCAGCAGCTTGGTGGCTAGCGGGAGGGCGAAGACCCAGTACTTC
TRBD2,TRBJ2-3,NA,TRBV29-1,CSVGFVSGADTQYF,TGCAGCGTTGGATTCGTTAGCGGGGCAGATACGCAGTATTTT
TRBD1,TRBJ1-1,NA,TRBV4-1,CASTLLAGQGLSTEAFF,TGCGCCAGCACCCTCCTGGCCGGACAGGGTCTCTCCACTGAAGCTTTCTTT